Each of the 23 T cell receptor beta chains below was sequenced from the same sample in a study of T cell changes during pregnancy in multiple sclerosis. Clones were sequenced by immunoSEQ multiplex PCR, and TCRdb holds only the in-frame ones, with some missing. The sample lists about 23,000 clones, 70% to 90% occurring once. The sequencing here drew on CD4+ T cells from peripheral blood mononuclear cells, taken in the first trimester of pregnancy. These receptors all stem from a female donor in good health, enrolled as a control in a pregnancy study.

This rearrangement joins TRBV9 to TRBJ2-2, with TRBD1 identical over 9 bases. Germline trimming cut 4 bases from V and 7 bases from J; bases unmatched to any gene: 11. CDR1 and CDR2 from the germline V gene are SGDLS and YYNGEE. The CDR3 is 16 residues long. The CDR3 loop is CASSFRPGQGGGELFF. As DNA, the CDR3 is TGTGCCAGCAGCTTTCGTCCGGGACAGGGAGGCGGGGAGCTGTTTTTT.

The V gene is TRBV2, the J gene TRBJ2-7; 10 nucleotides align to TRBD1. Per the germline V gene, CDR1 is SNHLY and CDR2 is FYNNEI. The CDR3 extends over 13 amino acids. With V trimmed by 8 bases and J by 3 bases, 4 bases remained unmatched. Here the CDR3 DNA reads TGTGCCAGCTCCCGGGACAGGGGCTACGAGCAGTACTTC. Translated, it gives CASSRDRGYEQYF.

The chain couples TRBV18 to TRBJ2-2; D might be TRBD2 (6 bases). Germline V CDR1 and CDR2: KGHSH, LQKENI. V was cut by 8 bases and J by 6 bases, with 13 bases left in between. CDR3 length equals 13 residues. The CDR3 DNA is TGTGCCAGCGCAGAGAGGAGGGCCGGGGAGCTGTTTTTT. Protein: CASAERRAGELFF.

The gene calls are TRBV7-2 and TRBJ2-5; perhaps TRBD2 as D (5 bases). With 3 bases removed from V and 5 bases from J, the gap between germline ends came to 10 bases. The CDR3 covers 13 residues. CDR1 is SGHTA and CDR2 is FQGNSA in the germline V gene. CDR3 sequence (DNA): TGTGCCAGCAGCTTTAAACTAGTTGAGACCCAGTACTTC. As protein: CASSFKLVETQYF. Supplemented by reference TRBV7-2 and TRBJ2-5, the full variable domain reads GAGVSQSPSNKVTEKGKDVELRCDPISGHTALYWYRQSLGQGLEFLIYFQGNSAPDKSGLPSDRFSAERTGGSVSTLTIQRTQQEDSAVYLCASSFKLVETQYFGPGTRLLVL.

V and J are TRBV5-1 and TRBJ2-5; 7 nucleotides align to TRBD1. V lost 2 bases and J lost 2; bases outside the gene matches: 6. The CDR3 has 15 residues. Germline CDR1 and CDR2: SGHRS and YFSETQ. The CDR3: CASSLYPGQQETQYF. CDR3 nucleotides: TGCGCCAGCAGCTTATATCCGGGACAGCAAGAGACCCAGTACTTC. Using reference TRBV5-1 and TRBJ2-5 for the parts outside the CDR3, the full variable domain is KAGVTQTPRYLIKTRGQQVTLSCSPISGHRSVSWYQQTPGQGLQFLFEYFSETQRNKGNFPGRFSGRQFSNSRSEMNVSTLELGDSALYLCASSLYPGQQETQYFGPGTRLLVL.

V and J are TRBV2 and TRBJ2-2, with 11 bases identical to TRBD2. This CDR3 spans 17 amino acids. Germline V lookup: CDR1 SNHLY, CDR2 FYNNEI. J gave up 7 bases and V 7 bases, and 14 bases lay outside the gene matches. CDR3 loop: CASTNRLAGLSGGELFF. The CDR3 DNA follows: TGTGCCAGCACGAACCGACTAGCGGGATTAAGTGGCGGGGAGCTGTTTTTT.

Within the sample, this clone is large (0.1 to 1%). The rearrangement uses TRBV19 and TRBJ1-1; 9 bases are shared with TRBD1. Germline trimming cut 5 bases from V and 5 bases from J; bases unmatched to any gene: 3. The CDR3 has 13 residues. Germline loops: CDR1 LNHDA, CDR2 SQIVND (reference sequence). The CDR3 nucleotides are TGTGCCAGTAGTTTTGGACAGGGGACTGAAGCTTTCTTT. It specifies CASSFGQGTEAFF.

The CDR3 region is CSVKMAGGADQPQHF. The CDR3 DNA sequence: TGCAGCGTTAAAATGGCAGGGGGCGCAGATCAGCCCCAGCATTTT. V usage is TRBV29-1 and J usage is TRBJ1-5; 8 bases align to TRBD1. With 5 bases clipped from V and 5 bases from J, the junction kept 11 bases outside the gene matches. The CDR3 runs 15 residues. Per the germline V gene, CDR1 is SQVTM and CDR2 is ANQGSEA.

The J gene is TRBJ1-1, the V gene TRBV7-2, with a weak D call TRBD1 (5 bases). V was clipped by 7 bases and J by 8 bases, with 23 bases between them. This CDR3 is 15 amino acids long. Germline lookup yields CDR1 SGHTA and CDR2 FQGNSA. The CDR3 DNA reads TGTGCCAGCACGAAGGAGGGACTGCTAGGAGCGGAAGCTTTCTTT. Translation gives CASTKEGLLGAEAFF.

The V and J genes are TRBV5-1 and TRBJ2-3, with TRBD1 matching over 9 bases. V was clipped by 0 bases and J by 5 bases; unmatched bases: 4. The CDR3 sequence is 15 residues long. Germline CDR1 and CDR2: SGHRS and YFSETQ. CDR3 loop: CASSLDTGGEDTQYF. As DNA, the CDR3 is TGCGCCAGCAGCTTGGATACAGGGGGCGAAGATACGCAGTATTTT.

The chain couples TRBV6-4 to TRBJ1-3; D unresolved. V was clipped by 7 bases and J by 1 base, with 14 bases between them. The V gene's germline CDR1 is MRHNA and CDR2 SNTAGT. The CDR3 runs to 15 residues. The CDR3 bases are TGTGCCAGCACCGGATCGGAGGTATCTGGAAACACCATATATTTT. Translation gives CASTGSEVSGNTIYF.

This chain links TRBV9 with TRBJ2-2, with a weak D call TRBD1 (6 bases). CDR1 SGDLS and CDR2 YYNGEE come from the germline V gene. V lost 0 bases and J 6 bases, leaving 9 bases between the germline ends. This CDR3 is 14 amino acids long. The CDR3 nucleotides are TGTGCCAGCAGCGTAGCGCAGGGGCCCGGGGAGCTGTTTTTT. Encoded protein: CASSVAQGPGELFF. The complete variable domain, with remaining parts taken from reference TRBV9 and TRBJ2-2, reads DSGVTQTPKHLITATGQRVTLRCSPRSGDLSVYWYQQSLDQGLQFLIQYYNGEERAKGNILERFSAQQFPDLHSELNLSSLELGDSALYFCASSVAQGPGELFFGEGSRLTVL.

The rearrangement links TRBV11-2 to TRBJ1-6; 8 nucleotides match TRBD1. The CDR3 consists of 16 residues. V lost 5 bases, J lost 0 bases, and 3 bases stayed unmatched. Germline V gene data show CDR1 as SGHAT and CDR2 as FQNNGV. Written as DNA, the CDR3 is TGTGCCAGCAGCCCCACAGGGGGCTCCTATAATTCACCCCTCCACTTT. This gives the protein CASSPTGGSYNSPLHF.

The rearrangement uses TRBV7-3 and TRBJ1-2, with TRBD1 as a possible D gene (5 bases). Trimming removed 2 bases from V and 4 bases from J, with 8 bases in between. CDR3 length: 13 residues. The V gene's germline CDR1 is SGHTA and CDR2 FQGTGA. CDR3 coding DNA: TGTGCCAGCAGCTTAGGAGGGGCCTATGGCTACACCTTC. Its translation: CASSLGGAYGYTF. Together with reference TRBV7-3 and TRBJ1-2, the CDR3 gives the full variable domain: GAGVSQTPSNKVTEKGKYVELRCDPISGHTALYWYRQSLGQGPEFLIYFQGTGAADDSGLPNDRFFAVRPEGSVSTLKIQRTERGDSAVYLCASSLGGAYGYTFGSGTRLTVV.

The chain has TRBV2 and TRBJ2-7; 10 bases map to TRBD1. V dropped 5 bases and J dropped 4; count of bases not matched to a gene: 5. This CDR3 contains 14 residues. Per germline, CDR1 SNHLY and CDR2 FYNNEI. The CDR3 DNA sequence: TGTGCCAGCAGTCCCGGGACAGGGGAGTACGAGCAGTACTTC. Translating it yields CASSPGTGEYEQYF.

The CDR3: CAWANGQVDANIQYF. CDR3 in DNA: TGTGCCTGGGCTAACGGACAGGTCGACGCAAACATTCAGTACTTC. The rearrangement joins TRBV30 to TRBJ2-4; 7 bases line up with TRBD1. Per germline, CDR1 GTSNPN and CDR2 SVGIG (reference sequence). V lost 5 bases to trimming and J lost 6 bases; unmatched junction nucleotides: 13. The CDR3 runs 15 residues.

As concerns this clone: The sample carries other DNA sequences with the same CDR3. For the CDR3, the DNA is TGTGCCAGCAGATGGGGACAGGCCCCCTACGAGCAGTACTTC. Protein sequence: CASRWGQAPYEQYF. The gene calls are TRBV6-5 and TRBJ2-7; TRBD1 matches 8 bases. Germline CDR1 is MNHEY and CDR2 is SVGAGI. The CDR3 length is 14 residues. The trim removed 6 bases at V and 2 bases at J, leaving 6 bases unmatched.

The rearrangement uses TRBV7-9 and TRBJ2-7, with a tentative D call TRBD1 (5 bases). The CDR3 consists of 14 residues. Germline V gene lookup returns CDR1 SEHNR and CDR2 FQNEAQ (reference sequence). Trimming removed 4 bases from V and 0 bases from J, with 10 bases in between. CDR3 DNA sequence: TGTGCCAGCAGCTGGGGCGGCAACTCCTACGAGCAGTACTTC. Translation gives CASSWGGNSYEQYF.

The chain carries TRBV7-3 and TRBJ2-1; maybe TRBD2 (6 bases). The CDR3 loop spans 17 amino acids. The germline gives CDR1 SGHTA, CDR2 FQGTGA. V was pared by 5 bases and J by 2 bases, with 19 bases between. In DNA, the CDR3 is TGTGCCAGCAGCCTCCCCGCCGGGAGCGGACCCTACAATGAGCAGTTCTTC. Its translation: CASSLPAGSGPYNEQFF.

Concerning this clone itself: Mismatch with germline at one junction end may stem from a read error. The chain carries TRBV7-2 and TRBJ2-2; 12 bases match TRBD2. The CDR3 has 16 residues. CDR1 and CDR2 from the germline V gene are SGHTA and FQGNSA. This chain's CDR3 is CASSLAGGRSTGELFF. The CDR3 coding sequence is TGTGCCAGCAGCCTAGCGGGGGGGCGAAGCACCGGGGAGCTGTTTTTT. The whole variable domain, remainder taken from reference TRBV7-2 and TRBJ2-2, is GAGVSQSPSNKVTEKGKDVELRCDPISGHTALYWYRQSLGQGLEFLIYFQGNSAPDKSGLPSDRFSAERTGGSVSTLTIQRTQQEDSAVYLCASSLAGGRSTGELFFGEGSRLTVL.

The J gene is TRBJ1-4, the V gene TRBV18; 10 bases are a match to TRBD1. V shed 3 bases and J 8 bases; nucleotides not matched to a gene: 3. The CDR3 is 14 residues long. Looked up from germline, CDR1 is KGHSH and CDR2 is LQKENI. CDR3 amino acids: CASSPGQGNEKLFF. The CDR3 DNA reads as TGTGCCAGCTCACCGGGACAGGGGAACGAAAAACTGTTTTTT.

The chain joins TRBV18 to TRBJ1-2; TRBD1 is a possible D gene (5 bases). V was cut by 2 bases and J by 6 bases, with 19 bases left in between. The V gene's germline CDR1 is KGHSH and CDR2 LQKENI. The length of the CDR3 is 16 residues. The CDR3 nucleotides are TGTGCCAGCTCACCAGTTAACCCCCAAGACAGTCATGGCTACACCTTC. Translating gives CASSPVNPQDSHGYTF. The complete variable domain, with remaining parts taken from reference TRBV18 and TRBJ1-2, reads NAGVMQNPRHLVRRRGQEARLRCSPMKGHSHVYWYRQLPEEGLKFMVYLQKENIIDESGMPKERFSAEFPKEGPSILRIQQVVRGDSAAYFCASSPVNPQDSHGYTFGSGTRLTVV.

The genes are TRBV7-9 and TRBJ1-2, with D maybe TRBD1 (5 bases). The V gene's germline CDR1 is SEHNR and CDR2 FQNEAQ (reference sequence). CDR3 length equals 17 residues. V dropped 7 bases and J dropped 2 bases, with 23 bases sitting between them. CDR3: CASTSGAAGKGNYGYTF. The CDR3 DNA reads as TGTGCCAGCACCTCCGGGGCAGCGGGGAAGGGCAACTATGGCTACACCTTC.